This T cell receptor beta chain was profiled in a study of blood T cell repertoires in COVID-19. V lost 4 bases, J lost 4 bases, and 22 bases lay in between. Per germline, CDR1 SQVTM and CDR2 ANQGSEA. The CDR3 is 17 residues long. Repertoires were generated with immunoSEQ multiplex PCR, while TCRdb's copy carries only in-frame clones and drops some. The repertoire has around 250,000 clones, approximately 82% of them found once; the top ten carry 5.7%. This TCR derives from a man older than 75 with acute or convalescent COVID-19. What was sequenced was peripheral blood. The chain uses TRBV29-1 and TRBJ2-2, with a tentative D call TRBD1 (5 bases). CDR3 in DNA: TGCAGCGTTGGTGGTAGGCGATCGACAGAGTCCACCGGGGAGCTGTTTTTT. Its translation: CSVGGRRSTESTGELFF.